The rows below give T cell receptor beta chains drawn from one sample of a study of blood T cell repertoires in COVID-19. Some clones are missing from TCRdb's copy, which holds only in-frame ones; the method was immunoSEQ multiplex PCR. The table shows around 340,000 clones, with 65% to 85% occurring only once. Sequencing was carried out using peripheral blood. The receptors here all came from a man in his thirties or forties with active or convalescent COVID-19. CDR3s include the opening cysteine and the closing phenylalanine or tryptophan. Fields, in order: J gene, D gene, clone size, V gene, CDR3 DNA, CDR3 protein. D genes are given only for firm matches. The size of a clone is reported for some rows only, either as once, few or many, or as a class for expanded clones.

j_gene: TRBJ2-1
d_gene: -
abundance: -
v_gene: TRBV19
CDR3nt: TGTGCCAGTAGTATGGAGGGCTTTAGGAATGAGCAGTTCTTC
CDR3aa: CASSMEGFRNEQFF

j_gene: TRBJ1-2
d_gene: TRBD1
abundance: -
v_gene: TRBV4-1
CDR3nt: TGCGCCAGCAGCCCCGGACAGGGGATTCATGGCTACACCTTC
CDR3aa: CASSPGQGIHGYTF

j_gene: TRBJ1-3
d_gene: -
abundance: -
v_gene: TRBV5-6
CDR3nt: TGTGCCAGCAGCTCCCTGGGGGCGGGAAACACCATATATTTT
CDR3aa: CASSSLGAGNTIYF

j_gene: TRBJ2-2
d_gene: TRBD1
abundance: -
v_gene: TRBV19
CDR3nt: TGTGCCAGTAGTCAGGGACAGGGGGCGGCCGGGGAGCTGTTTTTT
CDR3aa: CASSQGQGAAGELFF

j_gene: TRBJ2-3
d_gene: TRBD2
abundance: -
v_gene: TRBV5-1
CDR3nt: TGCGCCAGCAGCTTACGGGGGGGACTCACAGATACGCAGTATTTT
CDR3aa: CASSLRGGLTDTQYF

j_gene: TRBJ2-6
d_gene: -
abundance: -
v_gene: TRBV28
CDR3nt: TGTGCCAGCGCCCAGGGTTTTGGGGCCAACGTCCTGACTTTC
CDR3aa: CASAQGFGANVLTF

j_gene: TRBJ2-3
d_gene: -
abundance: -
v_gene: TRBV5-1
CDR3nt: TGCGCCAGCAGCTTGGGCACTAGCACAGATACGCAGTATTTT
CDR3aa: CASSLGTSTDTQYF

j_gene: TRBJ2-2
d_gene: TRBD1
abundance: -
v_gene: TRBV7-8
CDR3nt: TGTGCCAGCAAACTCCCGGGACAGGGGCCCACCGGGGAGCTGTTTTTT
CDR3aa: CASKLPGQGPTGELFF

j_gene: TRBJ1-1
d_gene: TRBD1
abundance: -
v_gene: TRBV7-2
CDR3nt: TGTGCCAGCAGCCAATCGGGGGACAGGCGAACTGAAGCTTTCTTT
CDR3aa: CASSQSGDRRTEAFF

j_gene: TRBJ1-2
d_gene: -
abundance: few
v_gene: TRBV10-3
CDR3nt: TGTGCCATCAGCCCGGGCAGGGTCGACGGCTACACCTTC
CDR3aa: CAISPGRVDGYTF

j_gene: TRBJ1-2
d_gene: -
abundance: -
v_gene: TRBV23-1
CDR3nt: TGCGCCAGCAGTCAATTGCGCTACAGATCAAACTATGGCTACACCTTC
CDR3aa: CASSQLRYRSNYGYTF

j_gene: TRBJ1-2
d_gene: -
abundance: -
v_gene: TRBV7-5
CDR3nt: TGTGTCAGAAGCTTAGCCTCCAAGACAGTTACTTATGGCTACACCTTC
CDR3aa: CVRSLASKTVTYGYTF

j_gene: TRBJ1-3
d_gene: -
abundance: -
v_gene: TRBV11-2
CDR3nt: TGTGCCAGCAGCCCCCGTTCGGGCTCTGGAAACACCATATATTTT
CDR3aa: CASSPRSGSGNTIYF